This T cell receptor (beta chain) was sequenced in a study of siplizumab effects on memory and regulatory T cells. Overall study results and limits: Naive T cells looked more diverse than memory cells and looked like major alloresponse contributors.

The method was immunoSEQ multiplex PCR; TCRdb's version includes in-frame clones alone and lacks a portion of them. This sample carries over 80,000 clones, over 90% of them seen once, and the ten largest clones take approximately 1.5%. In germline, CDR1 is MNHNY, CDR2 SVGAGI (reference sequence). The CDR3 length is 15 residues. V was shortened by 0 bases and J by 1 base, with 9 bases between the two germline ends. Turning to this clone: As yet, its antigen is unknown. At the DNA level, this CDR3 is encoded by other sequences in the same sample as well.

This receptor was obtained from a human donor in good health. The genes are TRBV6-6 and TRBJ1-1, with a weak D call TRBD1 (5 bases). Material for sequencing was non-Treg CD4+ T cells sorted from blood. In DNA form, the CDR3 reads TGTGCCAGCAGTTACTCCCAAACAGGGAACACTGAAGCTTTCTTT. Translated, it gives CASSYSQTGNTEAFF.